The clone carrying this T cell receptor (beta chain) was observed many times. Its target is unknown. It was with unique molecular identifiers that the TCRbeta library was prepared. TCRdb itself ran the PCR reads through MiXCR, one entry per CDR3 protein. The sample shows almost 250,000 distinct CDR3 sequences, about a quarter of them seen only once. This entry is derived from a study of T-cell reconstitution after alpha-beta-depleted transplantation in children. Study-wide results and limits: It was reported that alpha-beta T cells came from several hundred expanded graft clones (about two months after transplant). Recipient T cells and thymic progenitors that survived were the source of the high TCRbeta diversity seen at day 60 in some patients. T cells produced anew were the main source of T-cell counts and diversity one year after transplant.

This TCR came from a girl aged 2-15 years with Fanconi anemia, due to receive a stem cell transplant. Sequenced material: PBMCs, taken before TCRalphabeta/CD19-depleted stem cell transplant.

The CDR3 nucleotides read TGCAGTGCTAGCACCCAGGGGTTAACTGGGGCCAACGTCCTGACTTTC. Its protein product is CSASTQGLTGANVLTF. The rearrangement uses TRBV20-1 and TRBJ2-6; maybe TRBD1 (6 bases). Trimming shortened V by 3 bases and J by 2 bases, and 14 bases separated the two germline ends. This CDR3 contains 16 residues. In germline, CDR1 is DFQATT, CDR2 SNEGSKA (reference sequence).